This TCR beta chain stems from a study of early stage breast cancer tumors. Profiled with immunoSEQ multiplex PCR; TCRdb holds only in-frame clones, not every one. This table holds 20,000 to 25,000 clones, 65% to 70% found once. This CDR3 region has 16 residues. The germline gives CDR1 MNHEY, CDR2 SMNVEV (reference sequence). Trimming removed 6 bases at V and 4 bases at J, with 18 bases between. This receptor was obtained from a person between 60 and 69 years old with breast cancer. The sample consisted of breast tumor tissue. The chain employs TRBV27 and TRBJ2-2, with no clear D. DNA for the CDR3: TGTGCCAGCAGCCCGAACACCCCAGAGGCCACCGGGGAGCTGTTTTTT. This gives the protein CASSPNTPEATGELFF.